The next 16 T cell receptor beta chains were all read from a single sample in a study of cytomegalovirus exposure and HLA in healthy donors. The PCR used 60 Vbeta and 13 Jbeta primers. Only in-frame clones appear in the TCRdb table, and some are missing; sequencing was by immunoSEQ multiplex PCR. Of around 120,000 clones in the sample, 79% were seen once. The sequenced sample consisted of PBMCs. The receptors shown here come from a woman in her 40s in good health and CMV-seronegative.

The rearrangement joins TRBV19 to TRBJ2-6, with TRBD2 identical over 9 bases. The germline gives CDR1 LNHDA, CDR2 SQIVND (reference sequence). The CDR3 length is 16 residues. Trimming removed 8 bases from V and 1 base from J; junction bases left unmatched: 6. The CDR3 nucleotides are TGTGCCAGTCGGGCGGGGGGGGCGTCTGGGGCCAACGTCCTGACTTTC. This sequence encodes CASRAGGASGANVLTF.

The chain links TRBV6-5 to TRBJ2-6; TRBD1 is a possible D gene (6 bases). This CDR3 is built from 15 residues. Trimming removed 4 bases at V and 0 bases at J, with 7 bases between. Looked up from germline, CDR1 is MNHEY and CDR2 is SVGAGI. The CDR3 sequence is CASSLGGSGANVLTF. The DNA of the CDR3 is TGTGCCAGCAGTTTAGGGGGCTCTGGGGCCAACGTCCTGACTTTC.

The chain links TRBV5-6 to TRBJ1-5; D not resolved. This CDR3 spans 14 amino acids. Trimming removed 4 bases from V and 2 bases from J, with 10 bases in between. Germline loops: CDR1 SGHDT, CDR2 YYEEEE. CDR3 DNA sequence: TGTGCCAGCAGCCACGTCGGGGGCAATCAGCCCCAGCATTTT. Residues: CASSHVGGNQPQHF.

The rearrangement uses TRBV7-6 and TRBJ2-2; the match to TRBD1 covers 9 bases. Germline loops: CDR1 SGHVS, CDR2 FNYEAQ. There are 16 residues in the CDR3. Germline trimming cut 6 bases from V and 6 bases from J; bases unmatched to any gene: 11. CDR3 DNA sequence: TGTGCCAGCAGGCCCGACCGGGACAGGGCGTCCGGGGAGCTGTTTTTT. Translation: CASRPDRDRASGELFF.

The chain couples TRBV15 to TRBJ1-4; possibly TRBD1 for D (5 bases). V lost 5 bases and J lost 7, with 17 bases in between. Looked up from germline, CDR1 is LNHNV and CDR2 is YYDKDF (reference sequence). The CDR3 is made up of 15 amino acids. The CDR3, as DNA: TGTGCCACCAGCTCGCGGCGGGGACTCGGTGAAAAACTGTTTTTT. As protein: CATSSRRGLGEKLFF.

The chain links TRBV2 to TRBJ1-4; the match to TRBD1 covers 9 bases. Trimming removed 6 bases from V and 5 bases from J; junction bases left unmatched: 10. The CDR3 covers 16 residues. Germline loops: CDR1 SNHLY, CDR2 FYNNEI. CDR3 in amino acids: CASREDRGVANEKLFF. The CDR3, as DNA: TGTGCCAGCAGGGAGGACAGGGGAGTGGCAAATGAAAAACTGTTTTTT. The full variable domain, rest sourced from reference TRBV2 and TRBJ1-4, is EPEVTQTPSHQVTQMGQEVILRCVPISNHLYFYWYRQILGQKVEFLVSFYNNEISEKSEIFDDQFSVERPDGSNFTLKIRSTKLEDSAMYFCASREDRGVANEKLFFGSGTQLSVL.

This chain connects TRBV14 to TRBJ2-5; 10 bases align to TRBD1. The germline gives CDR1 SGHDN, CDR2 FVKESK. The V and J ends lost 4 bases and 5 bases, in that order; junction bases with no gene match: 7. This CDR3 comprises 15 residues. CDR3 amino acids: CASSLLMDRGETQYF. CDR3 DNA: TGTGCCAGCAGCCTATTAATGGACAGGGGGGAGACCCAGTACTTC.

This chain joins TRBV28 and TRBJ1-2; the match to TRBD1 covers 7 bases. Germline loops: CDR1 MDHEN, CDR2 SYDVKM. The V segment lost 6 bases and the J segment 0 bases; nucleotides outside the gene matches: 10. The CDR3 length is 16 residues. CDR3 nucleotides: TGTGCCAGCAGCTACCCCGGACAGGTAGCTAACTATGGCTACACCTTC. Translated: CASSYPGQVANYGYTF.

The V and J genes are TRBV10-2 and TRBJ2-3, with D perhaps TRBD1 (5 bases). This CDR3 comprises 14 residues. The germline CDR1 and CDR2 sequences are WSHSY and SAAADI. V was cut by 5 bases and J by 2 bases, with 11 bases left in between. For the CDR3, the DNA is TGCGCCAGCAGTAGAGGACAATTCACAGATACGCAGTATTTT. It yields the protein CASSRGQFTDTQYF.

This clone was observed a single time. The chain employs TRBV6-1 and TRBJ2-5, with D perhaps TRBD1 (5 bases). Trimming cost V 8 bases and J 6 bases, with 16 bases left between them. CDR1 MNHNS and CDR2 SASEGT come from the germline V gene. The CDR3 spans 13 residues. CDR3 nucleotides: TGTGCCAGCGACGCTCCACCAGGGAAGACCCAGTACTTC. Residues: CASDAPPGKTQYF.

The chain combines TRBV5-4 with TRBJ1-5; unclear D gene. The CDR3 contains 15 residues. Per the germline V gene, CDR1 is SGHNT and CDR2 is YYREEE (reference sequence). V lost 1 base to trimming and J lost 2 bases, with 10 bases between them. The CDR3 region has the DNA TGTGCCAGCAGCTTGTTCGGGGTAGGCAATCAGCCCCAGCATTTT. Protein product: CASSLFGVGNQPQHF.

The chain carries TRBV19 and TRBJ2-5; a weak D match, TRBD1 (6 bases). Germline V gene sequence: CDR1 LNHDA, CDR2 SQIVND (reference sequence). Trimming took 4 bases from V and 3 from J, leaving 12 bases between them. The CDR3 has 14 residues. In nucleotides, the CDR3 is TGTGCCAGTAGTACGTGGGACAACGAAGAGACCCAGTACTTC. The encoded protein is CASSTWDNEETQYF.

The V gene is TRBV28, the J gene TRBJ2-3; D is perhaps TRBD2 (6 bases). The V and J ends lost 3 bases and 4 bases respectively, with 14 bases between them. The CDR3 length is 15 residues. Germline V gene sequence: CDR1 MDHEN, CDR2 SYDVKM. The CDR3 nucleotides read TGTGCCAGCAGTTTTGTGCGGGACCCGCCAGATACGCAGTATTTT. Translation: CASSFVRDPPDTQYF.

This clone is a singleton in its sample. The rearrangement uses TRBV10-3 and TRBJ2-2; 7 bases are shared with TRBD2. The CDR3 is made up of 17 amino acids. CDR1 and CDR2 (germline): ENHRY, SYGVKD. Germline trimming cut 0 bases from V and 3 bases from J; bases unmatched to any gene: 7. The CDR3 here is CAISESRLAEDTGELFF. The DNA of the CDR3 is TGTGCCATCAGTGAGTCGCGACTAGCCGAAGACACCGGGGAGCTGTTTTTT.

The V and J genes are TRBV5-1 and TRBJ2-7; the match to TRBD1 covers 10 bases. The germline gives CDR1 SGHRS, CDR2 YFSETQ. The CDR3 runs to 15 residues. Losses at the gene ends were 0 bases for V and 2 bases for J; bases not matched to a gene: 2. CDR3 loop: CASSLGQGATYEQYF. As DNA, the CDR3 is TGCGCCAGCAGCTTGGGACAGGGGGCAACCTACGAGCAGTACTTC.

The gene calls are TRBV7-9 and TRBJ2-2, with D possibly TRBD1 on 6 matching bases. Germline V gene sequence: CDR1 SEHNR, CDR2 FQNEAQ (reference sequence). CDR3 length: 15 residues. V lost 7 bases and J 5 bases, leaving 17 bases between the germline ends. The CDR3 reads CASIELQGLTGELFF. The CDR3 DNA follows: TGTGCCAGCATAGAGCTACAGGGATTGACCGGGGAGCTGTTTTTT.